This passage covers 12 T cell receptor beta chains from one sample sequenced in a study of immune evolution from preneoplasia to lung adenocarcinoma (dated by TCRdb to about 2021). Library construction relied on the immunoSEQ multiplex PCR assay. The table comes from immuneACCESS by way of TCRdb, which keeps in-frame sequences with V and J called. Part of the clones is missing from these tables; in studies checked, under half for an unresolved V gene and the rest for unknown reasons. For this sample the table gives about 2,000 clones, of which 65% to 90% were detected only once. Around 20% of the sample is in the top ten clones. Input material: FFPE adjacent normal lung tissue. These receptors were obtained from a person aged 55-79 years with lung adenocarcinoma.

This clone is a singleton in its sample. The chain carries TRBV5-1 and TRBJ1-6; D is uncertain. Trimming pared 5 bases from V and 7 bases from J, leaving 16 bases between. From germline, CDR1 is SGHRS and CDR2 YFSETQ. The CDR3 extends over 15 amino acids. The DNA for the CDR3 is TGCGCCAGCAGATCGGTGTTGGGTGGGAATTCACCCCTCCACTTT. It is translated as CASRSVLGGNSPLHF. Drawing the rest from reference TRBV5-1 and TRBJ1-6, the complete variable domain is KAGVTQTPRYLIKTRGQQVTLSCSPISGHRSVSWYQQTPGQGLQFLFEYFSETQRNKGNFPGRFSGRQFSNSRSEMNVSTLELGDSALYLCASRSVLGGNSPLHFGNGTRLTVT.

Only one count was recorded for this clone. V is TRBV5-1 and J is TRBJ1-1, with unresolved D. This CDR3 has 15 residues. Trimming left V 0 bases short and J 0 bases short, with 9 bases between. Germline V gene data show CDR1 as SGHRS and CDR2 as YFSETQ. The CDR3 spells CASSLAQSLNTEAFF. CDR3 bases: TGCGCCAGCAGCTTGGCGCAGAGCTTGAACACTGAAGCTTTCTTT.

The V and J genes are TRBV11-2 and TRBJ2-7, with 7 nucleotides matching TRBD1. The CDR3 has 12 amino acids. Germline CDR1 is SGHAT and CDR2 is FQNNGV. V trimming: 6 bases; J trimming: 5 bases; junction bases outside the gene matches: 4. The CDR3 DNA reads as TGTGCCAGCAGGTCGGGACAGAACGAGCAGTACTTC. Amino acid sequence: CASRSGQNEQYF.

This clone occurred a few times. The J gene is TRBJ2-1, the V gene TRBV10-3; 10 nucleotides match TRBD2. V lost 4 bases to trimming and J lost 6 bases; unmatched junction nucleotides: 3. The CDR3 is 14 residues long. Germline CDR1 is ENHRY and CDR2 is SYGVKD. The DNA for the CDR3 is TGTGCCATCAGTGGGACTAGCGGAACCAATGAGCAGTTCTTC. Translated, it gives CAISGTSGTNEQFF.

The table lists this clone with a few counts. The chain couples TRBV4-1 to TRBJ2-7; D might be TRBD2 (5 bases). This CDR3 is built from 14 residues. Germline loops: CDR1 MGHRA, CDR2 YSYEKL. Deletions cut 0 bases from V and 3 bases from J, with 9 bases between. The CDR3 region has the DNA TGCGCCAGCAGCCAAGAGGGAGATCGCTACGAGCAGTACTTC. Translated: CASSQEGDRYEQYF.

The rearrangement joins TRBV7-9 to TRBJ1-1; perhaps TRBD1 as D (6 bases). CDR1 SEHNR and CDR2 FQNEAQ come from the germline V gene (reference sequence). The length of the CDR3 is 12 residues. V was clipped by 5 bases and J by 3 bases, with 7 bases between them. DNA for the CDR3: TGTGCCAGCAGCGCAGGGGACACTGAAGCTTTCTTT. It encodes CASSAGDTEAFF. Combining the CDR3 with reference TRBV7-9 and TRBJ1-1 gives the whole variable domain DTGVSQNPRHKITKRGQNVTFRCDPISEHNRLYWYRQTLGQGPEFLTYFQNEAQLEKSRLLSDRFSAERPKGSFSTLEIQRTEQGDSAMYLCASSAGDTEAFFGQGTRLTVV.

The chain uses TRBV30 and TRBJ1-1, with D hard to call. Germline loops: CDR1 GTSNPN, CDR2 SVGIG (reference sequence). Trimming removed 2 bases from V and 4 bases from J, with 5 bases in between. CDR3 length equals 11 residues. The CDR3 DNA follows: TGTGCCTGGAGTTACACCACTGAAGCTTTCTTT. Amino acids: CAWSYTTEAFF.

This chain links TRBV4-3 with TRBJ1-2, with a possible D match to TRBD1 (5 bases). Per the germline V gene, CDR1 is LGHNA and CDR2 is YSLEER. There are 14 residues in the CDR3. Trimming left V 0 bases short and J 8 bases short, with 13 bases between. CDR3 amino acids: CASSQDRTRGGYTF. CDR3 DNA: TGCGCCAGCAGCCAAGATAGGACACGGGGAGGCTACACCTTC.

This chain uses TRBV5-5 with TRBJ1-2; no firm D call. With 0 bases removed from V and 2 bases from J, the gap between germline ends came to 14 bases. In germline, CDR1 is SGHKS, CDR2 YYEKEE (reference sequence). There are 16 residues in the CDR3. The CDR3 here is CASSLVLSGANYGYTF. In DNA, the CDR3 is TGTGCCAGCAGCTTGGTATTGTCCGGAGCGAACTATGGCTACACCTTC.

The J gene is TRBJ2-7, the V gene TRBV27, with a possible D match to TRBD2 (6 bases). The CDR3 is 14 residues long. V was shortened by 6 bases and J by 4 bases, with 16 bases between the two germline ends. The germline V gene has CDR1 MNHEY and CDR2 SMNVEV (reference sequence). CDR3 nucleotides: TGTGCCAGCAGCTACGGGAGCGCGATATACGAGCAGTACTTC. It specifies CASSYGSAIYEQYF.

The CDR3: CASSPASYGSAYEQYF. The CDR3 bases are TGTGCCAGCAGCCCCGCCTCCTACGGGAGTGCCTACGAGCAGTACTTC. The J gene is TRBJ2-7, the V gene TRBV7-9; perhaps TRBD2 as D (6 bases). CDR1 is SEHNR and CDR2 is FQNEAQ in the germline V gene (reference sequence). This CDR3 region has 16 residues. V was cut by 5 bases and J by 2 bases, with 19 bases left in between.

Only one count was recorded for this clone. The gene calls are TRBV5-1 and TRBJ2-2, with a weak D call TRBD2 (6 bases). The CDR3 contains 16 residues. The ends were cut back, 5 bases at V and 0 bases at J, with 14 bases in the middle. Germline loops: CDR1 SGHRS, CDR2 YFSETQ. As DNA, the CDR3 is TGCGCCAGCAGGGGAGGTCAGGATTCGAACACCGGGGAGCTGTTTTTT. Protein: CASRGGQDSNTGELFF.